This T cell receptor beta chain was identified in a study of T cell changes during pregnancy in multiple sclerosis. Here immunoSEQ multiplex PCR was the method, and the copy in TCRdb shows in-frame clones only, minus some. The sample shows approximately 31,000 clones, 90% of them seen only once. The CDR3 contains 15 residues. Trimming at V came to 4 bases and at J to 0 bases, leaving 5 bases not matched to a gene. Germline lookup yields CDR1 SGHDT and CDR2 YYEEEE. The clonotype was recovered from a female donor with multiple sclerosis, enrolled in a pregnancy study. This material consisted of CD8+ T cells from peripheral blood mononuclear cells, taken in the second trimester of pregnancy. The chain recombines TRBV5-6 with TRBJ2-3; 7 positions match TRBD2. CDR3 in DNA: TGTGCCAGCAGCCCCTGGGGGGGAAGCACAGATACGCAGTATTTT. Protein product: CASSPWGGSTDTQYF.